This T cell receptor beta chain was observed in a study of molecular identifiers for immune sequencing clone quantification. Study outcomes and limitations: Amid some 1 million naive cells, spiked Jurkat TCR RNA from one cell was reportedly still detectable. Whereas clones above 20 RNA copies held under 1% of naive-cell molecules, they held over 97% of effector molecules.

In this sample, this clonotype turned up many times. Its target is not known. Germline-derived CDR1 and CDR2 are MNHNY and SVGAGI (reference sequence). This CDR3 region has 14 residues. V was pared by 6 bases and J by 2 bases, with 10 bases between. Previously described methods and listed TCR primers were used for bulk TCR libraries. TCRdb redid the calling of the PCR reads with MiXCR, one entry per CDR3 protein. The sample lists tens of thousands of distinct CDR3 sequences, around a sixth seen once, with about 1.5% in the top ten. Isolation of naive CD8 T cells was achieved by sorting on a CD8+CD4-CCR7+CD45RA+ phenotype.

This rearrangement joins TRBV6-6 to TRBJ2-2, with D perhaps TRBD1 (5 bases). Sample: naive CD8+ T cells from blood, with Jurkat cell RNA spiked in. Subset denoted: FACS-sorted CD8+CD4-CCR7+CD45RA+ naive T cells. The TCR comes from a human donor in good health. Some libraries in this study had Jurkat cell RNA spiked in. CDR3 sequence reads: CASSRDRNTGELFF. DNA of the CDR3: TGTGCCAGCAGCCGCGACAGAAACACCGGGGAGCTGTTTTTT.